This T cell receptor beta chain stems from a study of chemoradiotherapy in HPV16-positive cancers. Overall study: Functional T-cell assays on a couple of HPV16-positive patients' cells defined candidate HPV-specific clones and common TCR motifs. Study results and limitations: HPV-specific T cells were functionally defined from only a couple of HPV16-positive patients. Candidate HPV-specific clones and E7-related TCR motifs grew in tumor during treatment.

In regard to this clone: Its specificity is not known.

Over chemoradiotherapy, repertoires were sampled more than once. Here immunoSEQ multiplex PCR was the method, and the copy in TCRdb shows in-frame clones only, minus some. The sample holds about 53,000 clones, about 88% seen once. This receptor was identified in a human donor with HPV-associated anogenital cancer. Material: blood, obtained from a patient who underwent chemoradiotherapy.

The CDR3 here is CAWSGQGARNSPLHF. The CDR3 DNA reads as TGTGCCTGGAGTGGACAGGGGGCTCGGAATTCACCCCTCCACTTT. The chain uses TRBV30 and TRBJ1-6; 10 nucleotides agree with TRBD1. From germline, CDR1 is GTSNPN and CDR2 SVGIG (reference sequence). CDR3 length equals 15 residues. The ends lost 1 base at V and 7 bases at J; junction bases unmatched: 4.